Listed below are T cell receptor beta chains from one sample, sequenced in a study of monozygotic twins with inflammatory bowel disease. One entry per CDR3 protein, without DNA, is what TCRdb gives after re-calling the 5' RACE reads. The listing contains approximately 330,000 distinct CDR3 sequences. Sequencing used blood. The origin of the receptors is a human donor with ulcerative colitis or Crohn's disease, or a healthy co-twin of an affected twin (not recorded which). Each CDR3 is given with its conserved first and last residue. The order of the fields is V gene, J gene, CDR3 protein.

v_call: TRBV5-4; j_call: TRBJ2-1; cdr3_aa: CASSSMSNEQFF
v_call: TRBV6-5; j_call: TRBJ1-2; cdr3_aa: CASSYSALGYGYTF
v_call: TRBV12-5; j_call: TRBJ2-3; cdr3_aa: CASGPGGPDTQYF
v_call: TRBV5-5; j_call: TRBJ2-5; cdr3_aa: CASSLAGAGTQYF
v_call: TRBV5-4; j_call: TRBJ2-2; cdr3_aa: CASSSGGASTGELFF
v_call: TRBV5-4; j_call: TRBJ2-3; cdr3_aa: CASSLEGLIKYTDTQYF
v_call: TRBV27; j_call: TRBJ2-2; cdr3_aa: CTSSFSRDGNTGELFF
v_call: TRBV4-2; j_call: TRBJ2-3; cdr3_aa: CASSPRTAVTDTQYF
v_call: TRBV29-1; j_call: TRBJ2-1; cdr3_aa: CSVEGRAGWNEQFF
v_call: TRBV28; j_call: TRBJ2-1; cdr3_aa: CASSLLGLAGGPGYNEQFF
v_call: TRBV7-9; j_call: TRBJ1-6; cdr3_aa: CASSLGTAANSPLHF
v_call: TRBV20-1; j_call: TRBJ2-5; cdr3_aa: CSARDPRGTAPYQETQYF
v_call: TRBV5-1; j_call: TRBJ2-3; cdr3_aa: CASSLDGSTDTQYF
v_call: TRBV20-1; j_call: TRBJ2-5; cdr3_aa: CSAEHPLGVGETQYF
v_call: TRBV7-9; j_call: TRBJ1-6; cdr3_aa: CASSSIKQLNSPLHF
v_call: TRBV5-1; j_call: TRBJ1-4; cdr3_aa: CASSLAQSGGPATNEKLFF
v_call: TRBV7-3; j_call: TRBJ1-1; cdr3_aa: CASSFLRDTEAFF
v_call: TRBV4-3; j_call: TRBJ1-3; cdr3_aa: CASSHFAGGSSGNTIYF
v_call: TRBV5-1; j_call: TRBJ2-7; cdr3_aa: CASSLAAQNYEQYF
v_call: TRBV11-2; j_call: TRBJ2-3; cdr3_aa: CASSFRLAGGLKSTDTQYF
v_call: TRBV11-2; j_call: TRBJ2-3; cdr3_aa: CASSLDRERLSTDTQYF
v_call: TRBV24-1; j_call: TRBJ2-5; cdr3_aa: CATSDSRGGVETQYF
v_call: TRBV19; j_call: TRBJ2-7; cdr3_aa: CASSSSFPSSYEQYF
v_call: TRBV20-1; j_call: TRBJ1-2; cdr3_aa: CSAIEPDRGWGYTF
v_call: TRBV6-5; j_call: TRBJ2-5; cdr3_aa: CASSYSRGTIETQYF
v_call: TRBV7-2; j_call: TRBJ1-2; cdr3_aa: CASSTGQGSIGYTF
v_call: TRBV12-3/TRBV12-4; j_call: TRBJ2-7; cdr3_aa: CASSWGGTASSYEQYF